Listed below are T cell receptor beta chains from one sample, sequenced in a study of T cells after yellow fever vaccination. TCRdb reprocessed the 5' RACE reads via MiXCR and lists one record per CDR3 protein. The sample yields 450,000 to 550,000 distinct CDR3 sequences, 21% seen once. The material sequenced was PBMCs, taken roughly 23 days after the first yellow fever vaccination. The receptors here all came from a young man who received the YFV17D yellow fever vaccine. The CDR3 runs from the conserved cysteine through the conserved F or W. The order of the fields is V gene, J gene, D gene, clone size, CDR3 DNA, CDR3 protein. A D gene is named only where the DNA matches it firmly. Clone size, where shown, is once, few, many, or a class for clones that have expanded.

TRBV5-1	TRBJ1-3	.	.	TGCGCCAGCAGCGAAAACAATGGGGACACCATATATTTT	CASSENNGDTIYF
TRBV5-6	TRBJ2-7	.	once	TGTGCCAGCAGCTTGGCCGGGGAAATAACCTACGAGCAGTACTTC	CASSLAGEITYEQYF
TRBV4-3	TRBJ1-4	.	few	TGCGCCAGCAGTGGAGTAGTTAATGAAAAACTGTTTTTT	CASSGVVNEKLFF
TRBV4-1	TRBJ1-2	.	.	TGCGCCAGCAGCCAAGGGATTTACCTTAACTATGGCTACACCTTC	CASSQGIYLNYGYTF
TRBV7-2	TRBJ1-1	TRBD1	few	TGTGCCAGCAGCACCAGGGGGCGCGCCGGTGAAGCTTTCTTT	CASSTRGRAGEAFF
TRBV11-2	TRBJ1-6	.	many	TGTGCCAGCAGCTTGAGGTCCGGGGTCTCACCCCTCCACTTT	CASSLRSGVSPLHF
TRBV10-2	TRBJ1-5	.	.	TGCGCCAGCAGTGATATCAGTAGGGGAGGCAATCAGCCCCAGCATTTT	CASSDISRGGNQPQHF
TRBV20-1	TRBJ1-1	.	few	TGCAGTGCTAGAGCAGGGGCTGAAGCTTTCTTT	CSARAGAEAFF
TRBV5-1	TRBJ2-1	TRBD2	few	TGCGCCAGCAGCTTGTCACCTAGCGGGGGATACAATGAGCAGTTCTTC	CASSLSPSGGYNEQFF
TRBV7-2	TRBJ1-1	.	few	TGTGCCAGCAGCTTTAACTTGAGAACTGAAGCTTTCTTT	CASSFNLRTEAFF
TRBV4-3	TRBJ1-2	.	few	TGCGCCAGCAGCCACGGCAGGGGTCTCGACTATGGCTACACCTTC	CASSHGRGLDYGYTF
TRBV3-1	TRBJ1-2	TRBD1	many	TGTGCCAGCAGCCTCTCCCTGGACAGGGGCTACACCTTC	CASSLSLDRGYTF
TRBV4-1	TRBJ2-4	.	.	TGCGCCAGCAGCCTCACCCCTCTGGTAGCCAAAAACATTCAGTACTTC	CASSLTPLVAKNIQYF